This TCR beta chain was sequenced in a study of T cells after somatic rescue of genetic block. The CDR3 is 12 residues long. Between the trimmed V and J ends, which lost 3 bases and 4 bases, there was a span of 9 bases. CDR1 GTSNPN and CDR2 SVGIG come from the germline V gene (reference sequence). TCRdb keeps only in-frame clones here, not all; method: immunoSEQ multiplex PCR. The sample has approximately 78,000 clones, roughly 90% seen once; the top ten hold roughly 2.9%. The sequenced sample consisted of peripheral blood mononuclear cells (PBMCs). V usage is TRBV30 and J usage is TRBJ1-1; D not resolved. The TCR originated in a man younger than 40. The CDR3 spells CAWSPFGTEAFF. The CDR3 nucleotides read TGTGCCTGGAGCCCCTTCGGCACTGAAGCTTTCTTT.